This TCR beta chain appears in the sequencing data of a study of cytomegalovirus exposure and HLA in healthy donors. The study's findings and limits: Immune exposure information comprised only CMV serostatus.

Unmatched junction bases numbered 11, after V lost 3 bases and J lost 5 bases. CDR1 and CDR2 (germline): SGDLS, YYNGEE. The CDR3 totals 16 residues. The PCR contained 60 Vbeta and 13 Jbeta primers. Sequenced by immunoSEQ multiplex PCR; TCRdb stores in-frame clones only, minus some. The sample includes about 110,000 clones, 79% of them seen just once. Concerning this clone: Its antigen is not identified.

The chain has TRBV9 and TRBJ2-1; 7 bases are a match to TRBD1. The receptor's source is a young woman in good health and CMV-seropositive. The sequencing sample was made of PBMCs. The DNA for the CDR3 is TGTGCCAGCAGCGAAAGCGGTGTGACAGGGAACAATGAGCAGTTCTTC. Translated, it gives CASSESGVTGNNEQFF.